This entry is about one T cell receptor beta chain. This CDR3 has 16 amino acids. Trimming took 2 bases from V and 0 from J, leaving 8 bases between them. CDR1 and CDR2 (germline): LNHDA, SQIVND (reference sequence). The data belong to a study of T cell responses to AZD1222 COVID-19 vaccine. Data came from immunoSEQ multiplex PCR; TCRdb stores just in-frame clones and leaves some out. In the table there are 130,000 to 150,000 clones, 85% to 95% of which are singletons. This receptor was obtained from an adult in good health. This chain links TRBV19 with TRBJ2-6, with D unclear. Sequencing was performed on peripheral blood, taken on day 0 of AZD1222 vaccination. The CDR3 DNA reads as TGTGCCAGTAGTATACGGCGGTCCTCTGGGGCCAACGTCCTGACTTTC. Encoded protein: CASSIRRSSGANVLTF. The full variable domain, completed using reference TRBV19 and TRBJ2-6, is DGGITQSPKYLFRKEGQNVTLSCEQNLNHDAMYWYRQDPGQGLRLIYYSQIVNDFQKGDIAEGYSVSREKKESFPLTVTSAQKNPTAFYLCASSIRRSSGANVLTFGAGSRLTVL.